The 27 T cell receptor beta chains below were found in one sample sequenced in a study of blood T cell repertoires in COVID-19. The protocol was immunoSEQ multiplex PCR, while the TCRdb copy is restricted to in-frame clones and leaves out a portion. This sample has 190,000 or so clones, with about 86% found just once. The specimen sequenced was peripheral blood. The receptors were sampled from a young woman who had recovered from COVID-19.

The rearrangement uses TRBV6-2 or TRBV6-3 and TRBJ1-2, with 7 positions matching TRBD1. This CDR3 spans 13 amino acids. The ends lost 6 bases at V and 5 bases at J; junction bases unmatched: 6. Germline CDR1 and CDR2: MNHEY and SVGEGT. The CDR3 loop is CASSDGDSYGYTF. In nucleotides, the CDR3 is TGTGCCAGCAGCGATGGGGACAGTTATGGCTACACCTTC.

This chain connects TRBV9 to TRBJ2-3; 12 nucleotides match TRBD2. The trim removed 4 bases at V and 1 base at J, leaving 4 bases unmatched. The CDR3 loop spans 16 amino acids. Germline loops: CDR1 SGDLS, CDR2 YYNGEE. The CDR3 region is CASSSRTSGGTDTQYF. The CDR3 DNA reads TGTGCCAGCAGCTCTCGGACTAGCGGGGGCACAGATACGCAGTATTTT. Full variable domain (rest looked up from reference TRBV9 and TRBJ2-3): DSGVTQTPKHLITATGQRVTLRCSPRSGDLSVYWYQQSLDQGLQFLIQYYNGEERAKGNILERFSAQQFPDLHSELNLSSLELGDSALYFCASSSRTSGGTDTQYFGPGTRLTVL.

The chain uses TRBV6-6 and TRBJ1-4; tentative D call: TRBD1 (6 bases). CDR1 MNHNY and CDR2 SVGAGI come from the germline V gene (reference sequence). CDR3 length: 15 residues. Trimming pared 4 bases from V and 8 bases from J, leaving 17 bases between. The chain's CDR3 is CASSLLRGLEEKLFF. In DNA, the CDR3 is TGTGCCAGCAGTTTACTAAGGGGGTTAGAAGAAAAACTGTTTTTT.

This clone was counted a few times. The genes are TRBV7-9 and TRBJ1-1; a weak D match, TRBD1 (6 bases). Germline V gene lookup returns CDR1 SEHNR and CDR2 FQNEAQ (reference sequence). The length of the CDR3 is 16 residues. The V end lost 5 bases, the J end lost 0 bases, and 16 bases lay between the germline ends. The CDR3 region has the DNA TGTGCCAGCAGCCCTTCCATCAGGGGAATGAACACTGAAGCTTTCTTT. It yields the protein CASSPSIRGMNTEAFF. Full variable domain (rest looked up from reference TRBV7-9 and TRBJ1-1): DTGVSQNPRHKITKRGQNVTFRCDPISEHNRLYWYRQTLGQGPEFLTYFQNEAQLEKSRLLSDRFSAERPKGSFSTLEIQRTEQGDSAMYLCASSPSIRGMNTEAFFGQGTRLTVV.

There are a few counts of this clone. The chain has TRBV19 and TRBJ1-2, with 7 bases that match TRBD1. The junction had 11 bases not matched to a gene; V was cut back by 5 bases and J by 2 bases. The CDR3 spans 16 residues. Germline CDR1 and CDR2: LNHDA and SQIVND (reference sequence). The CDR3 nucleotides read TGTGCCAGTAGTCTACCAAACAGGGGTGGAAACTATGGCTACACCTTC. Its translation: CASSLPNRGGNYGYTF.

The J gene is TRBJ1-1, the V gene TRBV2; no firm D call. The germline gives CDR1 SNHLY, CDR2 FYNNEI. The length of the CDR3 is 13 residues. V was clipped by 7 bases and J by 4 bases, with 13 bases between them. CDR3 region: CASKAQATTEAFF. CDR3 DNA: TGTGCCAGCAAGGCGCAGGCAACCACTGAAGCTTTCTTT.

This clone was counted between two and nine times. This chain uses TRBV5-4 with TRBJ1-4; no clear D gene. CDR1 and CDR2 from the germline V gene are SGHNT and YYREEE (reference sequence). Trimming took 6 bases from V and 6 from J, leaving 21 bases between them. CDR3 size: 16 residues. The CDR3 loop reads CASKESSWKDHEKLFF. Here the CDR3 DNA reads TGTGCCAGCAAGGAGTCCAGCTGGAAAGATCATGAAAAACTGTTTTTT.

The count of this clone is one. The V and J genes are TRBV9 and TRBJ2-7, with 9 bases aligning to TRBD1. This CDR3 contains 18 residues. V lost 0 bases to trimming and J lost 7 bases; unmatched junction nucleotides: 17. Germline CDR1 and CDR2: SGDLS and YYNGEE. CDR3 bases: TGTGCCAGCAGCGTAGAGTGGGGTGTGGGACAGGGTCTTGCGGAGCAGTACTTC. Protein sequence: CASSVEWGVGQGLAEQYF.

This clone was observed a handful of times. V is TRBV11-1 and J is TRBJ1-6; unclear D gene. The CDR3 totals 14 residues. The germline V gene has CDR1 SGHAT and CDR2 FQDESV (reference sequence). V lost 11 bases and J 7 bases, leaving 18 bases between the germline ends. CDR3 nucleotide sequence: TGTGCCTCCTCTGGCGGTTTGGAGAATTCACCCCTCCACTTT. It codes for CASSGGLENSPLHF.

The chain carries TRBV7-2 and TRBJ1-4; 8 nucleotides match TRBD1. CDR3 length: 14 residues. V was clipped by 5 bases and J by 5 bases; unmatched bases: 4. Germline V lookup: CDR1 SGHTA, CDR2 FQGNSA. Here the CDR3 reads CASSLDRVNEKLFF. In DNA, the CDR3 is TGTGCCAGCAGCCTGGACAGGGTAAATGAAAAACTGTTTTTT.

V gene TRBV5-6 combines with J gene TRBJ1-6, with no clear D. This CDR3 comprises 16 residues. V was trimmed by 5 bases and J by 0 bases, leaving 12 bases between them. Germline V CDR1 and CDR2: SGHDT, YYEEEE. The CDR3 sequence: CASSLTTSSYNSPLHF. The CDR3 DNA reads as TGTGCCAGCAGTTTGACGACTAGCTCCTATAATTCACCCCTCCACTTT.

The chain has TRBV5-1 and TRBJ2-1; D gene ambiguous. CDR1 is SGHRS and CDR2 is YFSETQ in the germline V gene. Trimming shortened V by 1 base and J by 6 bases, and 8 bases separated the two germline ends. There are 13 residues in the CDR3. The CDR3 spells CASSLRVINEQFF. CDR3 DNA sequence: TGCGCCAGCAGCTTGCGCGTCATCAATGAGCAGTTCTTC.

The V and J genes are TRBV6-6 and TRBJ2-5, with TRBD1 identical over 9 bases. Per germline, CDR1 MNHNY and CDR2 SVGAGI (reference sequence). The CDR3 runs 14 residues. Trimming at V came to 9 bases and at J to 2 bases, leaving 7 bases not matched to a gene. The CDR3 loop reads CASRTGDPQETQYF. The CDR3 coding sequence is TGTGCCAGTAGGACAGGGGATCCACAAGAGACCCAGTACTTC.

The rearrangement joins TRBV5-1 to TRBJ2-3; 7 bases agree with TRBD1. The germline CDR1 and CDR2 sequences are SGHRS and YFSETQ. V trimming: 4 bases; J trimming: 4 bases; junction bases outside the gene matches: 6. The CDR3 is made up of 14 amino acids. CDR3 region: CASSSTQGSDTQYF. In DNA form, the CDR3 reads TGCGCCAGCAGCAGTACACAGGGGTCAGATACGCAGTATTTT.

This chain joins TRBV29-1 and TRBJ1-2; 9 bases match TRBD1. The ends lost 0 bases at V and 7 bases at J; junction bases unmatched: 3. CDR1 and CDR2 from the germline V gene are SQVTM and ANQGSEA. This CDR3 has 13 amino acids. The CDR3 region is CSVEETGGLGYTF. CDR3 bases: TGCAGCGTTGAAGAGACAGGGGGTCTTGGCTACACCTTC.

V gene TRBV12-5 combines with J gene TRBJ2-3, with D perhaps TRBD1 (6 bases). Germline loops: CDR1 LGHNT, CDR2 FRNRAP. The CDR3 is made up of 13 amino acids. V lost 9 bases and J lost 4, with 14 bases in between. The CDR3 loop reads CASSPGAADTQYF. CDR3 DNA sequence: TGTGCTAGCTCCCCAGGGGCCGCAGATACGCAGTATTTT.

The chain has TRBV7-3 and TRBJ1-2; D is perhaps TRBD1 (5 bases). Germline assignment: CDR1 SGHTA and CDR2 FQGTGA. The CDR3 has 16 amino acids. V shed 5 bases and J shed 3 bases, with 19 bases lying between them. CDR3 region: CASSPMGLVRDYGYTF. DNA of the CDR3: TGTGCCAGCAGCCCTATGGGATTGGTCAGGGACTATGGCTACACCTTC.

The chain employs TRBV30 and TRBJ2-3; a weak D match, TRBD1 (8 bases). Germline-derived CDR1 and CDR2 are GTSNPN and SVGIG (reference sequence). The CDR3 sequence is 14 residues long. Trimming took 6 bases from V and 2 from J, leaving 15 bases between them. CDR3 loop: CACQQGGITDTQYF. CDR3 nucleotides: TGTGCCTGCCAACAGGGGGGGATCACAGATACGCAGTATTTT.

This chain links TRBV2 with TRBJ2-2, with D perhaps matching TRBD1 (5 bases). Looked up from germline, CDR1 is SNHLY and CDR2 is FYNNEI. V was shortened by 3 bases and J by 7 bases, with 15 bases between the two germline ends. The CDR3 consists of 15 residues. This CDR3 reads CASSDLLGVYGELFF. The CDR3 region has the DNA TGTGCCAGCAGTGATCTCCTAGGGGTGTACGGGGAGCTGTTTTTT.

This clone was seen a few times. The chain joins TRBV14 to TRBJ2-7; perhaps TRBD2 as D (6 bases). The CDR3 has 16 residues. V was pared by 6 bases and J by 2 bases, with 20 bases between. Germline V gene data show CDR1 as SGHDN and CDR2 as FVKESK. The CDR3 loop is CASRQPRPGLTYEQYV. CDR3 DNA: TGTGCCAGCAGACAGCCCCGACCGGGACTCACCTACGAGCAGTACGTC.

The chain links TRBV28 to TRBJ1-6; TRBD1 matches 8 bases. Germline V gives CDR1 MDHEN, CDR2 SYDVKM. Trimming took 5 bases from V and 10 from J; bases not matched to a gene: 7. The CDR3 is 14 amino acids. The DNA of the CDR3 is TGTGCCAGCAGTCGGACAGGGTTAGGCTCACCCCTCCACTTT. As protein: CASSRTGLGSPLHF.

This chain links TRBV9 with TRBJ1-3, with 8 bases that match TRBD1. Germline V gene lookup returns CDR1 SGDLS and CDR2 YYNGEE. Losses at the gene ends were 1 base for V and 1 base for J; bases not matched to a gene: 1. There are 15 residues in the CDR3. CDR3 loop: CASSVQGASGNTIYF. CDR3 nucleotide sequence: TGTGCCAGCAGCGTACAGGGGGCTTCTGGAAACACCATATATTTT.

This CDR3 is CASSRSRDRFYEQYV. In nucleotides, the CDR3 is TGCGCCAGCAGCAGGTCCCGGGACAGGTTTTACGAGCAGTACGTC. V usage is TRBV5-1 and J usage is TRBJ2-7; 8 nucleotides line up with TRBD1. CDR3 length: 15 amino acids. CDR1 is SGHRS and CDR2 is YFSETQ in the germline V gene. The J segment lost 4 bases and the V segment lost 4 bases, leaving 10 bases of the junction unmatched.

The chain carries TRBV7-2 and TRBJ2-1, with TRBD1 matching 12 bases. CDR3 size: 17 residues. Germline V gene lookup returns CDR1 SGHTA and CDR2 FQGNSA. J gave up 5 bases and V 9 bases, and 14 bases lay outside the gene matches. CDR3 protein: CASLPGQGASGDNEQFF. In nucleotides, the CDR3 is TGTGCCAGTCTACCGGGACAGGGGGCGTCGGGTGACAATGAGCAGTTCTTC.

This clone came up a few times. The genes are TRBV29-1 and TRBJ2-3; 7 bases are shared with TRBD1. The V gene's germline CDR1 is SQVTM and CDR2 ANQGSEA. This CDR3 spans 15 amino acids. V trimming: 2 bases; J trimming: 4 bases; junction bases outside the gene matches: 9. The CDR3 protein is CSVEPRGRSADTQYF. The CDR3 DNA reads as TGCAGCGTTGAACCAAGGGGGCGGTCAGCAGATACGCAGTATTTT.

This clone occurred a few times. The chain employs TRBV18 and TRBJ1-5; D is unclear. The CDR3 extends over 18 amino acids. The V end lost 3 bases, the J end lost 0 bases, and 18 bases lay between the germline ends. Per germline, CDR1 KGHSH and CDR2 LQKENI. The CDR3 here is CASSPRPREQYSNQPQHF. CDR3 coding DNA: TGTGCCAGCTCACCTCGACCGCGGGAGCAATATAGCAATCAGCCCCAGCATTTT.

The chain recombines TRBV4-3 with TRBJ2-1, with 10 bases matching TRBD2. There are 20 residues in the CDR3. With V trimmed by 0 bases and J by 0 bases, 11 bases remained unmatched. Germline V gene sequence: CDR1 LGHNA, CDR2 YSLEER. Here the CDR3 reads CASSQEIQRGGPSSYNEQFF. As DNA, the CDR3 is TGCGCCAGCAGCCAAGAAATCCAGCGGGGGGGTCCCAGCTCCTACAATGAGCAGTTCTTC.